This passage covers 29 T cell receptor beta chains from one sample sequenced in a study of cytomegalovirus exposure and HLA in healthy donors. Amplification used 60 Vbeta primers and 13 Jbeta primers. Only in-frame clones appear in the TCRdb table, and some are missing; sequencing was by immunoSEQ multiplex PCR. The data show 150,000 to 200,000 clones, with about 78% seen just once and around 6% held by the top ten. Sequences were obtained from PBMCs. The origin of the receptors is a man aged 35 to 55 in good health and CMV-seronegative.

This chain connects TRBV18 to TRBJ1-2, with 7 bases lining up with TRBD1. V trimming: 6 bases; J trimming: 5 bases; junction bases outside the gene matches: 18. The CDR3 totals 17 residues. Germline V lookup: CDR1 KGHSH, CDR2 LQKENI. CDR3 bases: TGTGCCAGCTCGCAGGGACAGCCGTATTCTTCCTCTTATGGCTACACCTTC. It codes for CASSQGQPYSSSYGYTF.

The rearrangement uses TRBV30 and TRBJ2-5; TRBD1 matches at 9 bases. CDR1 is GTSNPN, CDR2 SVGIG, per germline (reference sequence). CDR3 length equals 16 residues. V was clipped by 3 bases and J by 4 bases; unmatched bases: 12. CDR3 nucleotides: TGTGCCTGGAGCACCGGGACAGGGTTGTTTGGAGAGACCCAGTACTTC. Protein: CAWSTGTGLFGETQYF.

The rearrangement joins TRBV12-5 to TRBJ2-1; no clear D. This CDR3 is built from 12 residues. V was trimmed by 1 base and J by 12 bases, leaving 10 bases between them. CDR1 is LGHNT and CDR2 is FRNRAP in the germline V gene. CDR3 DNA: TGTGCTAGTGGTTTGGGGTTGTCTACGCAGTTCTTC. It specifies CASGLGLSTQFF. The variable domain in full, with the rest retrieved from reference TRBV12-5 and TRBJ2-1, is DARVTQTPRHKVTEMGQEVTMRCQPILGHNTVFWYRQTMMQGLELLAYFRNRAPLDDSGMPKDRFSAEMPDATLATLKIQPSEPRDSAVYFCASGLGLSTQFFGPGTRLTVL.

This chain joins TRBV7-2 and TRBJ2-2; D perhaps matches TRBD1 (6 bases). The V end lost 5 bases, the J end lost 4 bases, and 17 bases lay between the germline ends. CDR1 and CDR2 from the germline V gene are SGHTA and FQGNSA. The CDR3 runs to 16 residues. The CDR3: CASSQILPGATGELFF. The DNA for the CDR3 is TGTGCCAGCAGCCAAATCCTCCCAGGGGCCACCGGGGAGCTGTTTTTT. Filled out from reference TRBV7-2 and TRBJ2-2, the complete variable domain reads GAGVSQSPSNKVTEKGKDVELRCDPISGHTALYWYRQSLGQGLEFLIYFQGNSAPDKSGLPSDRFSAERTGGSVSTLTIQRTQQEDSAVYLCASSQILPGATGELFFGEGSRLTVL.

CDR3 sequence (DNA): TGCGCCAGCAGGGACAGCTACACCTTC. Protein product: CASRDSYTF. The chain joins TRBV10-1 to TRBJ1-2; a possible D gene is TRBD1 (5 bases). CDR3 length equals 9 residues. V gave up 6 bases and J gave up 9 bases, with 5 bases separating them. Germline lookup yields CDR1 WNHNN and CDR2 SYGVQD (reference sequence).

CDR3 in amino acids: CAIWQGLRTEAFF. CDR3 bases: TGTGCCATTTGGCAGGGGTTGAGAACTGAAGCTTTCTTT. J is TRBJ1-1 and V is TRBV10-3, with D possibly being TRBD1 (6 bases). The V gene lost 9 bases and the J gene lost 5 bases, with 16 bases spanning the gap. The CDR3 spans 13 residues. Germline values: CDR1 ENHRY, CDR2 SYGVKD.

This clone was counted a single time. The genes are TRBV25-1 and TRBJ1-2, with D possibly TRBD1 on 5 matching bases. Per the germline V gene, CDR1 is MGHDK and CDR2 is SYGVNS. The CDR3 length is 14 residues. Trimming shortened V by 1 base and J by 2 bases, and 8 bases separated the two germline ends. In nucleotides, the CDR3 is TGTGCCAGCAGTGAATCAGGGCGGAACTATGGCTACACCTTC. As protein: CASSESGRNYGYTF.

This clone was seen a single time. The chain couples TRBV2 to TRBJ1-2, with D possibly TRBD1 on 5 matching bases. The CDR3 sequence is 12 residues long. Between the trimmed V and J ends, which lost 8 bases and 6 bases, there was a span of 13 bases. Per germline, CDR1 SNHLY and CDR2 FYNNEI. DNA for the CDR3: TGTGCCAGCGGAGGGAGGGGTAATGGCTACACCTTC. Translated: CASGGRGNGYTF.

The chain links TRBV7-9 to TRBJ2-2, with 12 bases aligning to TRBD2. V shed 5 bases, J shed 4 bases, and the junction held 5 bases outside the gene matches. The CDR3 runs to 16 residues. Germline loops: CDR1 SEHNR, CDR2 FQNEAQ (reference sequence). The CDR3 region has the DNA TGTGCCAGCAGCGATACTAGCGGGAGGCCCACCGGGGAGCTGTTTTTT. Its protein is CASSDTSGRPTGELFF.

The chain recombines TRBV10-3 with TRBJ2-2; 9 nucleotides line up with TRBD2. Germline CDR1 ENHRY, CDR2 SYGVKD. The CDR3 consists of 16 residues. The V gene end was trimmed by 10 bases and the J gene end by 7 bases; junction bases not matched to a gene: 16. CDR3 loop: CATAFDSGRGSGELFF. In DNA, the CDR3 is TGTGCCACCGCCTTCGATAGCGGGAGAGGGAGCGGGGAGCTGTTTTTT.

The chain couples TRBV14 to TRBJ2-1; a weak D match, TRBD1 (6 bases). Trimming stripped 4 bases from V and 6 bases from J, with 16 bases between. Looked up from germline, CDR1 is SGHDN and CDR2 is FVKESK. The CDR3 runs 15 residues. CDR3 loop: CASSLGWGRGNEQFF. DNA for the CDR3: TGTGCCAGCAGCCTAGGATGGGGGCGCGGCAATGAGCAGTTCTTC.

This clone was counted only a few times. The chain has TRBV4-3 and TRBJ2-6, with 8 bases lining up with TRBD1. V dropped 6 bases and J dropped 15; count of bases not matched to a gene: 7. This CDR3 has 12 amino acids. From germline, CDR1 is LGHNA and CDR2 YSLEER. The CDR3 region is CASSNRGRGLTF. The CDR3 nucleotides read TGCGCCAGCAGTAACAGGGGGAGAGGCCTGACTTTC.

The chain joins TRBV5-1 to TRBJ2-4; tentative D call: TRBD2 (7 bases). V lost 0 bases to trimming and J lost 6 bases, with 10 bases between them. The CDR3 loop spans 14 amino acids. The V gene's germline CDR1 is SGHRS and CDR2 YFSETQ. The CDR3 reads CASSLEGGRNIQYF. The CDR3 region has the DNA TGCGCCAGCAGCTTGGAGGGGGGGAGAAACATTCAGTACTTC.

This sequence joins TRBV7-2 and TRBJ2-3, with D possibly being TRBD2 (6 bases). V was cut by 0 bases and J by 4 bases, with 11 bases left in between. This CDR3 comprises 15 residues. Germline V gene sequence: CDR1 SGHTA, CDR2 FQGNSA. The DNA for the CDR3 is TGTGCCAGCAGCTTAGCTGGCGGGGTACCAGATACGCAGTATTTT. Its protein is CASSLAGGVPDTQYF. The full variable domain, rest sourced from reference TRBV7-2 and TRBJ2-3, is GAGVSQSPSNKVTEKGKDVELRCDPISGHTALYWYRQSLGQGLEFLIYFQGNSAPDKSGLPSDRFSAERTGGSVSTLTIQRTQQEDSAVYLCASSLAGGVPDTQYFGPGTRLTVL.

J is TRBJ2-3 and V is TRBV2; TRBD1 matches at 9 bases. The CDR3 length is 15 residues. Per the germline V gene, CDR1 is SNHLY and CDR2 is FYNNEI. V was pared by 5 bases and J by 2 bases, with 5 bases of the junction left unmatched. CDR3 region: CASSRTGAPTDTQYF. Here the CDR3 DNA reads TGTGCCAGCAGTCGGACAGGGGCGCCCACAGATACGCAGTATTTT.

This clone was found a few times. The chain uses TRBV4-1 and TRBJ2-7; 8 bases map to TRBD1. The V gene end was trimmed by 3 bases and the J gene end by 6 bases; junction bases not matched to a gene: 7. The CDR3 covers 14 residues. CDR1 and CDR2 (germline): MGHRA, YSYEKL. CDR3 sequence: CASSHPTGAVEQYF. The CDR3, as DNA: TGCGCCAGCAGCCACCCGACAGGGGCGGTCGAGCAGTACTTC.

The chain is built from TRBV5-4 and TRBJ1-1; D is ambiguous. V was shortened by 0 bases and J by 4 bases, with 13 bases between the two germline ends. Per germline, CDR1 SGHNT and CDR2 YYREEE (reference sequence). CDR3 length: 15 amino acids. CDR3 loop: CASSLGGFLGTEAFF. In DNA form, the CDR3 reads TGTGCCAGCAGCTTGGGAGGGTTTTTAGGCACTGAAGCTTTCTTT.

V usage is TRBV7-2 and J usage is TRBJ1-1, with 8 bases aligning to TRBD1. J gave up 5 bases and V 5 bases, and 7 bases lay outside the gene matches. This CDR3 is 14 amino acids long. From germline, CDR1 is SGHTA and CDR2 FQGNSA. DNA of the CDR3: TGTGCCAGCAGCGTATACAGGGGGGGTACTGAAGCTTTCTTT. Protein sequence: CASSVYRGGTEAFF.

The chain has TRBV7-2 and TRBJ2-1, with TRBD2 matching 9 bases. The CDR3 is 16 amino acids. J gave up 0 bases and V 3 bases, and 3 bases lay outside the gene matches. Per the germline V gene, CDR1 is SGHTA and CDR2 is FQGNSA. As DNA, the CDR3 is TGTGCCAGCAGCTTTCTAGCGGGGAGCTCCTACAATGAGCAGTTCTTC. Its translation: CASSFLAGSSYNEQFF.

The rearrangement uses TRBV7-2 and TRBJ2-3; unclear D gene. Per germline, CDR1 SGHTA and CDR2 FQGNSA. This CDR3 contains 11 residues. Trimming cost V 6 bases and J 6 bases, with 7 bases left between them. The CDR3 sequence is CASRIVDTQYF. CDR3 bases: TGTGCCAGCAGGATAGTTGATACGCAGTATTTT.

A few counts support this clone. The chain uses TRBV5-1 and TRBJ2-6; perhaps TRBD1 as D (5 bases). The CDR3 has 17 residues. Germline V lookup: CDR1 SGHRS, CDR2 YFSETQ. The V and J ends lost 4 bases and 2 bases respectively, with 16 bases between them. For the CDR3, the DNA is TGCGCCAGCAGCCCCACTTATCAGGGCGCTGGGGCCAACGTCCTGACTTTC. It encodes CASSPTYQGAGANVLTF.

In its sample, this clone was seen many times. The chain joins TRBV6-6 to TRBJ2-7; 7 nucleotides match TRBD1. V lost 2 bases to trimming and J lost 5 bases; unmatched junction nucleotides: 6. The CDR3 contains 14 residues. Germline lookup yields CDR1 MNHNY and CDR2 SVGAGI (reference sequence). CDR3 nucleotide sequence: TGTGCCAGCAGTTACCGACAGGGAAAGGACGAGCAGTACTTC. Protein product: CASSYRQGKDEQYF.

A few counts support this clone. CDR3 sequence (DNA): TGTGCCAGCAGCCACCGGGACAGAGCCGGGGAGCTGTTTTTT. It yields the protein CASSHRDRAGELFF. The rearrangement links TRBV7-9 to TRBJ2-2, with 7 bases identical to TRBD1. V shed 5 bases and J 6 bases; nucleotides not matched to a gene: 6. Germline V gives CDR1 SEHNR, CDR2 FQNEAQ (reference sequence). This CDR3 has 14 amino acids.

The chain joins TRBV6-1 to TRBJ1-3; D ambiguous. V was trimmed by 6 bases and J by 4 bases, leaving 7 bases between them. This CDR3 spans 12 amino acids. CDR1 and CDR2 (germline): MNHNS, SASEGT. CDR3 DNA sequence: TGTGCCAGCAGGGACTCAGGAAACACCATATATTTT. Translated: CASRDSGNTIYF.

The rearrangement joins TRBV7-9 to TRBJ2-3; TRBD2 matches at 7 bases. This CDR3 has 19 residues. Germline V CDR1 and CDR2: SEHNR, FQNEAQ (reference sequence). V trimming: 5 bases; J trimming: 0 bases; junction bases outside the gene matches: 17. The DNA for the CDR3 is TGTGCCAGCAGCGCCTCGGCTAGCGGAAAATACCTGAGCACAGATACGCAGTATTTT. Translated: CASSASASGKYLSTDTQYF.

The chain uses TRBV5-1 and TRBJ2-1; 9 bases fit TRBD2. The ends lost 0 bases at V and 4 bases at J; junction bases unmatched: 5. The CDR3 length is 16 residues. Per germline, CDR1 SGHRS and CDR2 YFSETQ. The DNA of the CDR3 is TGCGCCAGCAGCTTGGGCGGGAGGGCCGGATACAATGAGCAGTTCTTC. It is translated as CASSLGGRAGYNEQFF.

For the CDR3, the DNA is TGTGCCAGCAGCTTAGACATCGGAGGAAATGGCTACACCTTC. This sequence encodes CASSLDIGGNGYTF. The V gene is TRBV7-6, the J gene TRBJ1-2; D gene uncertain. V was cut by 1 base and J by 6 bases, with 12 bases left in between. The CDR3 covers 14 residues. Germline-derived CDR1 and CDR2 are SGHVS and FNYEAQ. The variable domain in full, with the rest retrieved from reference TRBV7-6 and TRBJ1-2, is GAGVSQSPRYKVTKRGQDVALRCDPISGHVSLYWYRQALGQGPEFLTYFNYEAQQDKSGLPNDRFSAERPEGSISTLTIQRTEQRDSAMYRCASSLDIGGNGYTFGSGTRLTVV.

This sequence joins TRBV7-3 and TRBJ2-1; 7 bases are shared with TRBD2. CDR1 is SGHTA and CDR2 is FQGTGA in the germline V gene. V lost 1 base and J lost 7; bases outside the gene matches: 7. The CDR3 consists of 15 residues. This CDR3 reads CASSLNAGVRNEQFF. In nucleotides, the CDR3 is TGTGCCAGCAGCTTAAACGCGGGAGTGCGGAATGAGCAGTTCTTC.

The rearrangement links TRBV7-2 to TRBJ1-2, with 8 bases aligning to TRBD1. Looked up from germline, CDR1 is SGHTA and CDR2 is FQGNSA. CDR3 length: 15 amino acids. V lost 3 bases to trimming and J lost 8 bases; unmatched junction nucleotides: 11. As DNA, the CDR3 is TGTGCCAGCAGCTTCACCCGGGACAGGAGATCCGGCTACACCTTC. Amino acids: CASSFTRDRRSGYTF.